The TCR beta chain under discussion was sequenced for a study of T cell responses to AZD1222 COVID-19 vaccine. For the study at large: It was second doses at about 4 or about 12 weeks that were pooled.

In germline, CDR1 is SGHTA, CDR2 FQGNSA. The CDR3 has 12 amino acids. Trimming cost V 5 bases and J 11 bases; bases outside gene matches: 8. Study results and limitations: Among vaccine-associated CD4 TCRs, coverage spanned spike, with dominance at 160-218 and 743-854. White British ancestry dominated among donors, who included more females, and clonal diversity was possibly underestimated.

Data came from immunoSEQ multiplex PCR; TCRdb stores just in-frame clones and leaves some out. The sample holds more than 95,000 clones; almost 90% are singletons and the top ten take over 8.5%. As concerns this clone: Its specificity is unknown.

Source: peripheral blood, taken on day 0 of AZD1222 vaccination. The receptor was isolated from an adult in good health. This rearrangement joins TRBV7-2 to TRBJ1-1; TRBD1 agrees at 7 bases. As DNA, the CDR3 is TGTGCCAGCAGCCCCACAGGGGTATGGGCTTTCTTT. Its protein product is CASSPTGVWAFF. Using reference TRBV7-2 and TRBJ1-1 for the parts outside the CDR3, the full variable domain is GAGVSQSPSNKVTEKGKDVELRCDPISGHTALYWYRQSLGQGLEFLIYFQGNSAPDKSGLPSDRFSAERTGGSVSTLTIQRTQQEDSAVYLCASSPTGVWAFFGQGTRLTVV.